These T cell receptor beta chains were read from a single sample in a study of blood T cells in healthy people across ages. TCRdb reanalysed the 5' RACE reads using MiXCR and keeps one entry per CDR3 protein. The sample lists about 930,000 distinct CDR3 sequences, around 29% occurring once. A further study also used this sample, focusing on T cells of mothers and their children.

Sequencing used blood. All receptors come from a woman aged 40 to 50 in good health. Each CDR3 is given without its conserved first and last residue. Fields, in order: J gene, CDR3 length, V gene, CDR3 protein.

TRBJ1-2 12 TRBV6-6 TSSDRGCDYGYT
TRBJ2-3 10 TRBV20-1 SARDQADTQY
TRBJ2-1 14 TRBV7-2 ASSLALAGGDNEQF
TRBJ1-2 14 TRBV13 ASSLALGAVNYGYT
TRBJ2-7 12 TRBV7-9 ASSFGSVLYEQY
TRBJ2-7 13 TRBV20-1 SASQGGGGTYEQY
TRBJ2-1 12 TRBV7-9 ASSFGTGEDEQF
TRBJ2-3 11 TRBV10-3 AIGLDGADTQY
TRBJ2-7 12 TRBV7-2 ASSLYRGPYEQY
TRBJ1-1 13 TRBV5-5 ASSRGQGVRLEAF
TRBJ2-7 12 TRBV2 ASSGVGRTYEQY
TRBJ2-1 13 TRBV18 ASSPLARGDNEQF
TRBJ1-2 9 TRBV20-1 SALSTYGYT
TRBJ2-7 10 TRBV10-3 AISAGPYEQY
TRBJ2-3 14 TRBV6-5 ASSSMTGFITDTQY
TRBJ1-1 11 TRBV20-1 SANLEPATEAF
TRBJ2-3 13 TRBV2 ASNKLKGRPDTQY
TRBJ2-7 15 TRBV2 ASNSNRGTFFSYEQY
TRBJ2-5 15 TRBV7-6 ASSLGGGTGGLYGQY
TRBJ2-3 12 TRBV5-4 ASSPTGSGNTQY
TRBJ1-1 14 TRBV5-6 ASSPRTGGKNTEAF
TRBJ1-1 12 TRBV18 ASSLKLKDNEAF
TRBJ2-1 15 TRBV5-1 ASSSAISGGAYNEQF